The following is a TCR beta chain sequence with its context. This record comes from a study of shared clonotypes between healthy human individuals. Here immunoSEQ multiplex PCR was the method, and the copy in TCRdb shows in-frame clones only, minus some. The sample lists approximately 1.5 million clones, roughly 98% occurring once. The sequencing input was naive CD4+ T cells sorted from blood. Described subset: CD45RA+ positively selected. This TCR came from a young man in good health.

The CDR3 protein is CASSLTPRDNYGYTF. The CDR3 DNA follows: TGTGCCAGCAGTTTAACCCCTCGGGATAACTATGGCTACACCTTC. J is TRBJ1-2 and V is TRBV28; D gene unclear. Per the germline V gene, CDR1 is MDHEN and CDR2 is SYDVKM. Trimming removed 2 bases from V and 1 base from J, with 11 bases in between. This CDR3 spans 15 amino acids.